A single T cell receptor beta chain is shown here with its context. These data originate in a study of blood T cell repertoires in COVID-19. As handled by the study authors: Reference gene primer amplification in the assay estimated nucleated cell counts. The table came from immunoSEQ multiplex PCR; TCRdb's copy has only in-frame clones and leaves some out. The V and J calls and clone size were taken over from that table, and D and trimming were inferred from the DNA. The top ten clones hold roughly 5% of a sample with 200,000 or so clones, about 82% of them seen once. V was cut by 3 bases and J by 4 bases, with 13 bases left in between. The germline V gene encodes CDR1 LNHDA and CDR2 SQIVND (reference sequence). This CDR3 has 15 amino acids.

The rearrangement links TRBV19 to TRBJ1-5, with a weak D call TRBD1 (5 bases). The sequencing sample was made of peripheral blood. The sequence derives from a woman aged 30 to 39 with acute or convalescent COVID-19. This CDR3 reads CASSILSGINQPQHF. CDR3 DNA: TGTGCCAGTAGTATTTTGTCAGGGATAAATCAGCCCCAGCATTTT. Full variable domain (outside the CDR3, taken from reference TRBV19 and TRBJ1-5): DGGITQSPKYLFRKEGQNVTLSCEQNLNHDAMYWYRQDPGQGLRLIYYSQIVNDFQKGDIAEGYSVSREKKESFPLTVTSAQKNPTAFYLCASSILSGINQPQHFGDGTRLSIL.